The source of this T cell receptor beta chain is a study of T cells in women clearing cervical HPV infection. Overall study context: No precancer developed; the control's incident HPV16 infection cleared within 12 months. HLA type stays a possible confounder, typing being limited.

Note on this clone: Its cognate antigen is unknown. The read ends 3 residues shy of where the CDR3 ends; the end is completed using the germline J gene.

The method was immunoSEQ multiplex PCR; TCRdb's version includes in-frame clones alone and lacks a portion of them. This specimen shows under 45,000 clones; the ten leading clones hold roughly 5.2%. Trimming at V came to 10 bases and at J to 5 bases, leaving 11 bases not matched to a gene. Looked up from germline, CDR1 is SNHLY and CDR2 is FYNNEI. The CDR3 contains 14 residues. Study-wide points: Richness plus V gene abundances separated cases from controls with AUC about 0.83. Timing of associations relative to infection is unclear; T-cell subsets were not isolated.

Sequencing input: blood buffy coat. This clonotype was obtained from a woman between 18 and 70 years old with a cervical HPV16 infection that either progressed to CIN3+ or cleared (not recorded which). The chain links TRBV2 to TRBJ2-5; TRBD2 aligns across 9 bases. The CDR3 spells CAKATSGVSETQYF. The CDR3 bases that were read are TGTGCCAAGGCGACTAGCGGCGTCAGTGAGACC. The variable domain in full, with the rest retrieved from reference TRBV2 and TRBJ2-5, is EPEVTQTPSHQVTQMGQEVILRCVPISNHLYFYWYRQILGQKVEFLVSFYNNEISEKSEIFDDQFSVERPDGSNFTLKIRSTKLEDSAMYFCAKATSGVSETQYFGPGTRLLVL.